This T cell receptor beta chain was identified during a study of shared clonotypes between healthy human individuals. The protocol was immunoSEQ multiplex PCR, while the TCRdb copy is restricted to in-frame clones and leaves out a portion. The sample includes 2 million to 3 million clones, approximately 94% of them seen just once. Findings and caveats of the study: Owing to a small donor count, the genetic and exposure-history diversity represented was limited.

This clone was counted between two and nine times. What it recognizes is unknown. There were no recent acute infections or vaccinations among the donors, who were healthy HIV-negative adults. The CD4+ fraction was divided into a CD45RA+ naive subset and a CD45RA-negative memory subset. J lost 8 bases, V lost 5 bases, and 9 bases had no gene match. The CDR3 runs 15 residues. Germline CDR1 SEHNR, CDR2 FQNEAQ (reference sequence). Sequenced material: naive CD4+ T cells from PBMCs. Subset meaning: CD45RA+ positively selected. The source is a man in his late teens or twenties in good health. Some clones in this sample may be carry-over from other donors' samples. V is TRBV7-9 and J is TRBJ1-4; 9 nucleotides line up with TRBD1. The CDR3 loop reads CASSARQGDREKLFF. Here the CDR3 DNA reads TGTGCCAGCAGCGCCCGACAGGGGGACCGGGAAAAACTGTTTTTT.